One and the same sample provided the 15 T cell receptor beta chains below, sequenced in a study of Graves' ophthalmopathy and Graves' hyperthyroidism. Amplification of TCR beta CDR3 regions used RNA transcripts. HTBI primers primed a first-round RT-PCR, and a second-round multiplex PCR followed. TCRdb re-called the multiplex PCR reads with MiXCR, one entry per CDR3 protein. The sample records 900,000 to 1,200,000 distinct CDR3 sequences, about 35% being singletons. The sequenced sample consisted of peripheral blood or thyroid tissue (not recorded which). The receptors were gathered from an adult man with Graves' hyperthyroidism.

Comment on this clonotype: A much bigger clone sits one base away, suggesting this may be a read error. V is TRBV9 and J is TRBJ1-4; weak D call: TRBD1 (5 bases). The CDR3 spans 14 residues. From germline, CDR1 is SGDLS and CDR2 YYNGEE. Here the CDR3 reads CVSSVDSRGEKLFF. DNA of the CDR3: TGTGTCAGCAGCGTAGACAGTAGGGGAGAAAAACTGTTTTTT.

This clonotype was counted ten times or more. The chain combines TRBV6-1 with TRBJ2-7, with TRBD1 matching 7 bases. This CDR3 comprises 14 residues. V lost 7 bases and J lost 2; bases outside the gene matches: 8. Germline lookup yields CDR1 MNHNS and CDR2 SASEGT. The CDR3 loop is CASIPGQTTYEQYF. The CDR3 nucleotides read TGTGCCAGCATTCCGGGACAGACGACCTACGAGCAGTACTTC.

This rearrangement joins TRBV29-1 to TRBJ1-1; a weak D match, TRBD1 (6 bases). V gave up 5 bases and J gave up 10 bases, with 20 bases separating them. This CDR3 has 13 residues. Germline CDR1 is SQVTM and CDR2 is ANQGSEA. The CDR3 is CSVSAGVRQGAFF. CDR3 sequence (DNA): TGCAGCGTTTCCGCAGGGGTTCGTCAAGGAGCTTTCTTT.

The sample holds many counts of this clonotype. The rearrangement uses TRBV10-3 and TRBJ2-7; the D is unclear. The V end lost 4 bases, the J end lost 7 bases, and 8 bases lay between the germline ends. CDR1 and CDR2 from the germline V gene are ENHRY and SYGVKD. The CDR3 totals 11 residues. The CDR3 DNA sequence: TGTGCCATCAGTGCCCACACGGAGCAGTACTTC. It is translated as CAISAHTEQYF.

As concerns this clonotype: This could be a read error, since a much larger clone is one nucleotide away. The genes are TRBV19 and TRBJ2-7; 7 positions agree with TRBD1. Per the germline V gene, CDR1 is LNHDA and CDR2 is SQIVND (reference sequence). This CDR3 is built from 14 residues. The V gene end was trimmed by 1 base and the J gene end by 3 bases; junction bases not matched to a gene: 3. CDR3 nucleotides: TGTGCCAGTAGTATAGCGGCAGGGGGCTACGAGCAGTACTTC. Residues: CASSIAAGGYEQYF.

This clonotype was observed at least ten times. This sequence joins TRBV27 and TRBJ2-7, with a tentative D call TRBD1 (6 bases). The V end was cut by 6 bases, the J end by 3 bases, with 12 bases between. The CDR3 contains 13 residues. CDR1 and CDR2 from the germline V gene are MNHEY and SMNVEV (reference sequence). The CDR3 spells CASSLTGSYEQYF. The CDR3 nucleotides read TGTGCCAGCAGCTTAACAGGGAGCTACGAGCAGTACTTC.

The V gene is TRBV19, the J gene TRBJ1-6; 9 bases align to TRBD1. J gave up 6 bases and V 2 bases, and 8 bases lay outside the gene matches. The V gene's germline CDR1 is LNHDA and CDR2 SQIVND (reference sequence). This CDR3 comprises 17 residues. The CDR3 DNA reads TGTGCCAGTAGTATAACCTCCGGGACAGGGATTAATTCACCCCTCCACTTT. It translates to CASSITSGTGINSPLHF.

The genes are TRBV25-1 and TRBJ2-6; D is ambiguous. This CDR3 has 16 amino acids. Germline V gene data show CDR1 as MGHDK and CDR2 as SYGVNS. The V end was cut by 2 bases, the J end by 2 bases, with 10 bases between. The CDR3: CASSEPRSAGANVLTF. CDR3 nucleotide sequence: TGTGCCAGCAGTGAACCTAGGAGTGCTGGGGCCAACGTCCTGACTTTC.

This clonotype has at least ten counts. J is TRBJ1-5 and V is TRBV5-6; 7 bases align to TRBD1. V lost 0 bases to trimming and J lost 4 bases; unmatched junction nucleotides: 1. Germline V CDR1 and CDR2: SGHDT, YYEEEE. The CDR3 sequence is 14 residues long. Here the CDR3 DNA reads TGTGCCAGCAGCTTGGTGACAGGGAATCAGCCCCAGCATTTT. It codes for CASSLVTGNQPQHF. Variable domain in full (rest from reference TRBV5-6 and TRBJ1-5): DAGVTQSPTHLIKTRGQQVTLRCSPKSGHDTVSWYQQALGQGPQFIFQYYEEEERQRGNFPDRFSGHQFPNYSSELNVNALLLGDSALYLCASSLVTGNQPQHFGDGTRLSIL.

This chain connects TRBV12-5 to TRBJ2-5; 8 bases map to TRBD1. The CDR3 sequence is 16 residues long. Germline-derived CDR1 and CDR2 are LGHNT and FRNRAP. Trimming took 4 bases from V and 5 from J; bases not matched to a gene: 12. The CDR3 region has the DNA TGTGCTAGTGGTTCAGGGGGTGACAGGGGAGAGGAGACCCAGTACTTC. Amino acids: CASGSGGDRGEETQYF.

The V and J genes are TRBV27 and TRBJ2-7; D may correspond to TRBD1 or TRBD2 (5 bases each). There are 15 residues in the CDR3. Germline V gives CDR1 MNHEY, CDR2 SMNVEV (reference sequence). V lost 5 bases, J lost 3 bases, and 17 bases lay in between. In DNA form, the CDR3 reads TGTGCCAGCAGTCTCTCTCCGGGGCCCAACTACGAGCAGTACTTC. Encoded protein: CASSLSPGPNYEQYF.

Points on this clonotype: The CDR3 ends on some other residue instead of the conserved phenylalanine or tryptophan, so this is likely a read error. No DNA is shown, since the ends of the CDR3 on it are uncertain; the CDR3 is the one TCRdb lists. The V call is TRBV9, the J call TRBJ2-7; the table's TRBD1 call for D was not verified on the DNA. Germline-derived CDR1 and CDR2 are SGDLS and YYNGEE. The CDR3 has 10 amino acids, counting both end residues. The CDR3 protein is CASSERTQGQ.

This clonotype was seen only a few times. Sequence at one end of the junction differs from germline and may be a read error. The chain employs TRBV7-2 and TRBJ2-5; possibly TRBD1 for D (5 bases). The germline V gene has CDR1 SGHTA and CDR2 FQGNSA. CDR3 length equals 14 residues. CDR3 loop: CASSQDAGLETQYF. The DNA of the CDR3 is TGCGCCAGCAGCCAAGATGCAGGGTTAGAGACCCAGTACTTC.

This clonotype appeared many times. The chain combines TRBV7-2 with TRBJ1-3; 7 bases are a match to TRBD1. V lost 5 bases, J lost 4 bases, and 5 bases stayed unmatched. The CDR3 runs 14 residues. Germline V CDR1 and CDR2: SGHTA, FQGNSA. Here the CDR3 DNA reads TGTGCCAGCAGCCCCCGGACAGGCGGAAACACCATATATTTT. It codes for CASSPRTGGNTIYF.

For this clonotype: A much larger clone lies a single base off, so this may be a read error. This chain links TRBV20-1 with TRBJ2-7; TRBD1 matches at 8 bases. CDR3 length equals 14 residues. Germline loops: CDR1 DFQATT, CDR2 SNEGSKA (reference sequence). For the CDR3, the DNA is TGCAGTGCTGGAGACCGGACAGGGTCGTACGAGCAGTACTTC. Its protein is CSAGDRTGSYEQYF.